This TCR beta chain emerged from a study of human T cells and chemical hapten exposure. In the study overall: Each patient's scalp received weekly diphenylcyclopropenone throughout the roughly 25-week study.

This clonotype was counted a few times. Stated time point: patch test 2, 6 weeks after DPC sensitization. Treatment reported: therapeutic diphenylcyclopropenone sensitization with weekly scalp DPC. MiXCR, applied by TCRdb to the RACE reads, yields one record per CDR3 protein. This table has around 99,000 distinct CDR3 sequences, roughly 10% appearing once. This CDR3 contains 11 residues. The material sequenced was whole blood, taken in connection with sensitization to the hapten diphenylcyclopropenone (DPC). The TCR comes from a woman aged 40 to 50 with alopecia areata. Some clones in this sample may be carry-over from other donors' samples. The J gene is TRBJ2-7, the V gene TRBV3-2. TRBV3-2 represents a pseudogene. The CDR3 DNA follows: TGTGCCAGCAGCAAATCCTACGAGCAGTACTTC. Translated, it gives CASSKSYEQYF.